This entry lists 8 T cell receptor beta chains sequenced from one sample in a study of T cell clonality in common variable immunodeficiency. Sequencing was performed with immunoSEQ multiplex PCR; in TCRdb, only in-frame clones are kept and a portion is missing. The sample contains some 60,000 clones, none of them singletons. Specimen: peripheral blood mononuclear cells. Receptor source: a person aged 18 to 75 in good health.

This clone was seen many times. Mismatch with germline at one junction end may stem from a read error. The observed sequence ends 3 residues before the CDR3 terminus, with the missing tail filled in from the germline J gene. The chain has TRBV4-2 and TRBJ2-2, with 7 positions matching TRBD2. Germline CDR1 is LGHNA and CDR2 is YNFKEQ. The CDR3 loop spans 18 amino acids. The CDR3 DNA, read in part, is TGCGCCAGCAGCCAAGATACCTTGCGCGGGAGTCTTTTAGGGGAG. This sequence encodes CASSQDTLRGSLLGE. The complete CDR3 reads CASSQDTLRGSLLGELFF.

There are many counts of this clone. The junction departs from germline at one end; a sequencing error may be responsible. The missing CDR3 end, 3 residues past where the read stops, is filled in from the germline J gene. This rearrangement joins TRBV7-7 to TRBJ2-5; D call uncertain. The CDR3 totals 14 residues. Germline V lookup: CDR1 SSHAT, CDR2 FNYEAQ (reference sequence). The CDR3 loop reads CASSLESYGETQYF. Incomplete CDR3 DNA: TGTGCTAGCAGCTTAGAAAGCTATGGAGAGACC. Variable domain in full (rest from reference TRBV7-7 and TRBJ2-5): GAGVSQSPRYKVTKRGQDVTLRCDPISSHATLYWYQQALGQGPEFLTYFNYEAQPDKSGLPSDRFSAERPEGSISTLTIQRTEQRDSAMYRCASSLESYGETQYFGPGTRLLVL.

This clone has ten or more counts. The CDR3 end lies 3 residues beyond the end of the read and is filled in from the germline J gene. The rearrangement links TRBV20-1 to TRBJ2-7, with 11 bases aligning to TRBD1. This CDR3 has 14 amino acids. V shed 6 bases and J 4 bases; nucleotides not matched to a gene: 8. In germline, CDR1 is DFQATT, CDR2 SNEGSKA (reference sequence). The chain's CDR3 is CSASGGTGGYEQYF. The CDR3 DNA, read in part, is TGCAGTGCCAGCGGTGGGACAGGGGGTTACGAG.

The sample holds many counts of this clone. The CDR3 end lies 3 residues beyond the end of the read and is filled in from the germline J gene. This chain uses TRBV19 with TRBJ2-5; D perhaps matches TRBD2 (6 bases). CDR1 LNHDA and CDR2 SQIVND come from the germline V gene (reference sequence). Trimming stripped 2 bases from V and 1 base from J, with 11 bases between. The CDR3 sequence is 15 residues long. The sequenced part of the CDR3 DNA is TGTGCCAGTAGTATATCCGATAGCGGCCAAGAGACC. Amino acid sequence: CASSISDSGQET. The whole CDR3 protein reads CASSISDSGQETQYF.

With regard to this clone: With the read ending 3 residues before the CDR3 end, the germline J gene is used to fill in that end. The genes are TRBV13 and TRBJ2-3, with TRBD2 matching over 8 bases. CDR3 size: 18 residues. Germline CDR1 is PRHDT and CDR2 is FYEKMQ (reference sequence). The V segment lost 3 bases and the J segment 0 bases; nucleotides outside the gene matches: 11. The CDR3 DNA, read in part, is TGTGCCAGCAGCTTTTTACCTAAAGCTAGCGGGAGCACAGATACG. Residues: CASSFLPKASGSTDT. The entire CDR3 sequence reads CASSFLPKASGSTDTQYF. Complete variable domain (other parts from reference TRBV13 and TRBJ2-3): AAGVIQSPRHLIKEKRETATLKCYPIPRHDTVYWYQQGPGQDPQFLISFYEKMQSDKGSIPDRFSAQQFSDYHSELNMSSLELGDSALYFCASSFLPKASGSTDTQYFGPGTRLTVL.

This clone was recorded many times. Read coverage stops 3 residues before the CDR3 terminus; the germline J gene supplies the remainder. This chain uses TRBV20-1 with TRBJ2-1, with 10 bases aligning to TRBD2. V lost 0 bases and J lost 3; bases outside the gene matches: 8. The CDR3 totals 17 residues. Germline CDR1 DFQATT, CDR2 SNEGSKA (reference sequence). Here the CDR3 reads CSARDHKGTSVYNEQFF. The CDR3 bases that were read are TGCAGTGCTAGAGATCATAAAGGGACTAGCGTCTACAATGAG.

In this sample, this clone turned up many times. The CDR3 end lies 3 residues beyond the end of the read and is filled in from the germline J gene. This chain connects TRBV12-5 to TRBJ1-1; 8 nucleotides align to TRBD1. After removal of 1 base from V and 0 bases from J, the junction contained 4 bases not matched to a gene. Per the germline V gene, CDR1 is LGHNT and CDR2 is FRNRAP. CDR3 length: 16 amino acids. This CDR3 reads CASGLDGQGMNTEAFF. Partial CDR3 DNA: TGTGCTAGTGGTTTGGATGGACAGGGAATGAACACTGAA. Complete variable domain (other parts from reference TRBV12-5 and TRBJ1-1): DARVTQTPRHKVTEMGQEVTMRCQPILGHNTVFWYRQTMMQGLELLAYFRNRAPLDDSGMPKDRFSAEMPDATLATLKIQPSEPRDSAVYFCASGLDGQGMNTEAFFGQGTRLTVV.

There are many counts of this clone. From the germline J gene comes the end of the CDR3, since the read stops 3 residues before it. The chain employs TRBV14 and TRBJ2-3, with 12 bases lining up with TRBD2. Germline V CDR1 and CDR2: SGHDN, FVKESK. The CDR3 has 19 residues. V lost 4 bases to trimming and J lost 2 bases; unmatched junction nucleotides: 13. CDR3 bases read: TGTGCCAGCAGCCCCATAATGAGACTAGCGGGAGAACACACAGATACG. Its protein is CASSPIMRLAGEHTDT. The entire CDR3 is CASSPIMRLAGEHTDTQYF.